This T cell receptor (beta chain) emerged from a study of blood T cell repertoires in COVID-19. Overall study context: The cDNA or gDNA used as material had been derived from T cells, B-cell-depleted T cells, or PBMCs.

V lost 3 bases and J lost 0; bases outside the gene matches: 7. Germline lookup yields CDR1 KGHSH and CDR2 LQKENI. The length of the CDR3 is 18 residues. As handled by the study authors: Cell counts per sample came from amplifying reference gene primers. Profiling relied on immunoSEQ multiplex PCR, and the TCRdb table lists in-frame clones only, not all of them. The DNA gave D and trimming, while V, J and clone size come from that table. The table shows around 170,000 clones, with approximately 81% occurring only once. This clone was seen only a few times. The clonotype was recovered from a man aged 18 to 29 with active or convalescent COVID-19. This chain links TRBV18 with TRBJ2-6, with TRBD1 identical over 8 bases. Input material: peripheral blood. CDR3 amino acids: CASSPRTGSLSGANVLTF. CDR3 DNA: TGTGCCAGCTCACCCAGGACAGGGTCCCTCTCTGGGGCCAACGTCCTGACTTTC.